These T cell receptor beta chains were read from a single sample in a study of blood T cell repertoires in COVID-19. Method: immunoSEQ multiplex PCR; TCRdb's copy keeps in-frame clones and lacks some. Among some 310,000 clones, roughly 90% were seen once, and the ten largest hold 2.9%. The sequenced material came from peripheral blood. The source is a woman aged 25 to 39 with COVID-19, enrolled during active disease. CDR3s include the opening cysteine and the closing phenylalanine or tryptophan. D genes are given only for firm matches. The size field is filled for only some rows; it gives once, few, many or a size class.

DNA	CDR3	D	J	size	V
TGTGCCAGCCCCCCACGGGCAGGAGGTCTTTTAATAGGCAATCAGCCCCAGCATTTT	CASPPRAGGLLIGNQPQHF	NA	TRBJ1-5	NA	TRBV28
TGTGCCAGCAGTCTAGGGACAGGGGTATATTCACCCCTCCACTTT	CASSLGTGVYSPLHF	TRBD1	TRBJ1-6	NA	TRBV27
TGCAGCGCGACAGGGGGCGATGAGACCCAGTACTTC	CSATGGDETQYF	TRBD1	TRBJ2-5	once	TRBV29-1
TGTGCCAGCAGCGGGACGACAGGGATCGGGGAGACCCAGTACTTC	CASSGTTGIGETQYF	TRBD1	TRBJ2-5	NA	TRBV9
TGTGCCAGCGGGGGGGGAAAGGGACAGCCCCAGCATTTT	CASGGGKGQPQHF	NA	TRBJ1-5	NA	TRBV28
TGTGCCAGCAGCTTAGGAGGGAACCCTAATGAAAAACTGTTTTTT	CASSLGGNPNEKLFF	NA	TRBJ1-4	NA	TRBV7-9
TGTGCCTGGACGGGGGGCTCTGGGGCCAACGTCCTGACTTTC	CAWTGGSGANVLTF	TRBD2	TRBJ2-6	NA	TRBV30
TGTGCCAGCAGTTCGGCGGGGACAGGGATAGGTAATCAGCCCCAGCATTTT	CASSSAGTGIGNQPQHF	TRBD1	TRBJ1-5	NA	TRBV28
TGTGCCAGCAGTGAACCCGAACAGGGAGGGAAACTGTTTTTT	CASSEPEQGGKLFF	NA	TRBJ1-4	NA	TRBV6-1
TGTGCCAGCAGCTTAGGAGGGACAGGGGTTGGCACTGAAGCTTTCTTT	CASSLGGTGVGTEAFF	TRBD1	TRBJ1-1	NA	TRBV7-9
TGTGCCAGCTCACCGGTATCAGGGGCCGAGCAGTACTTC	CASSPVSGAEQYF	NA	TRBJ2-7	once	TRBV18
TGTGCCAGCAGCTCCGGACAGAACCAAGAGACCCAGTACTTC	CASSSGQNQETQYF	NA	TRBJ2-5	once	TRBV7-6
TGCAGCGTTGAAACACAGGGTGGGAATACGCAGTATTTT	CSVETQGGNTQYF	NA	TRBJ2-3	NA	TRBV29-1
TGTGCCACCAGGGGGGACACGCGTGAAGCTTTCTTT	CATRGDTREAFF	NA	TRBJ1-1	NA	TRBV24-1
TGTGCCAGCAGCCAAGATATAGGGCAGGGGCATGGCTACACCTTC	CASSQDIGQGHGYTF	NA	TRBJ1-2	NA	TRBV4-2
TGTGCCAGCAGAAAAGGAGGAGGGGCTGGAAACACCATATATTTT	CASRKGGGAGNTIYF	NA	TRBJ1-3	NA	TRBV21-1
TGTGCCAGCAGAGGGGACAATCAGCCCCAGCATTTT	CASRGDNQPQHF	NA	TRBJ1-5	NA	TRBV12-3/TRBV12-4
TGCGCCAGCAGCCCCCAAACAGGGACGAACCCTGGGAACACTGAAGCTTTCTTT	CASSPQTGTNPGNTEAFF	NA	TRBJ1-1	NA	TRBV5-1
TGCGCCAGCAGCTTGGGGACTTCTGCCTACGAGCAGTACTTC	CASSLGTSAYEQYF	NA	TRBJ2-7	NA	TRBV5-1
TGTGCCAGCAGCCCCCTCCGGGGGGTGAGAGGTACTGAAGCTTTCTTT	CASSPLRGVRGTEAFF	NA	TRBJ1-1	NA	TRBV11-2
TGTGCCAGTAGTATAGGTGTTGGAGCGGACCACTCCTACGAGCAGTACTTC	CASSIGVGADHSYEQYF	NA	TRBJ2-7	NA	TRBV19
TGTGCCAGCAGGCCGACTAGCGCGAATGAGCAGTTCTTC	CASRPTSANEQFF	TRBD2	TRBJ2-1	NA	TRBV2
TGCGCCAGCAGTTTCGAGGAGGTAGTAAGTGGAACCCAGTACTTC	CASSFEEVVSGTQYF	NA	TRBJ2-5	NA	TRBV4-1
TGTGCCAGCAGCTTACAGGGCCCCTACGAGCAGTACTTC	CASSLQGPYEQYF	NA	TRBJ2-7	NA	TRBV11-2
TGTGCCAGTACTGGGCGAGAGGGTCCAACTAATGAAAAACTGTTTTTT	CASTGREGPTNEKLFF	NA	TRBJ1-4	NA	TRBV19
TGTGCCACCAGCAGAGGTGACAGCGAATTGATCGAAAAACTGTTTTTT	CATSRGDSELIEKLFF	NA	TRBJ1-4	NA	TRBV15
TGTGCCAGCAGCTTGGCCGGGACAGGGGGCGTCTACGAGCAGTACTTC	CASSLAGTGGVYEQYF	TRBD1	TRBJ2-7	NA	TRBV5-5
TGTGCCAGCAGCCAAGACAGCTCTGGAAACACCATATATTTT	CASSQDSSGNTIYF	NA	TRBJ1-3	NA	TRBV3-1/TRBV3-2